The present T cell receptor beta chain was sequenced within a study of shared clonotypes between healthy human individuals. Repertoires were generated with immunoSEQ multiplex PCR, while TCRdb's copy carries only in-frame clones and drops some. The sample consists of 950,000 to 1,300,000 clones, approximately 76% of them appearing once. Germline V lookup: CDR1 SGDLS, CDR2 YYNGEE. Trimming left V 3 bases short and J 2 bases short, with 12 bases between. This CDR3 has 15 amino acids. The chain employs TRBV9 and TRBJ1-5; D is perhaps TRBD1 (5 bases). The clonotype originates from a man aged 18 to 29 in good health. The sequenced sample was memory CD4+ T cells sorted from blood. This sample's subset: CD45RA-negative fraction. CDR3 in amino acids: CASSGGPLGNQPQHF. The DNA of the CDR3 is TGTGCCAGCAGCGGGGGACCCCTAGGCAATCAGCCCCAGCATTTT.